A single sample is the source of the 7 T cell receptor beta chains below, sequenced in a study of vaccination effects on CD4 cells after COVID-19. Here immunoSEQ multiplex PCR was the method, and the copy in TCRdb shows in-frame clones only, minus some. This table holds 50,000 or so clones, nearly 80% found once. These receptors have no known antigen. Expansion with viral peptide pools was applied to antigen-specific CD4+ T cells by the ViraFEST assay prior to sequencing. Upon completion of about ten days in culture, CD4+ T cells were isolated. Vaccine recipients had no previous SARS-CoV-2 infection; their nucleocapsid antibodies were negative. This sample comprised CD4+ T cells from PBMCs cultured with HCoV-OC43 spike peptides, obtained before COVID-19 vaccination. The subset was: HCoV-OC43 spike overlapping peptide pool stimulation. These receptors all stem from a human donor who received a COVID-19 vaccine.

V usage is TRBV27 and J usage is TRBJ1-4; the match to TRBD1 covers 9 bases. The J segment lost 4 bases and the V segment lost 5 bases, leaving 5 bases of the junction unmatched. CDR3 length equals 15 residues. Per germline, CDR1 MNHEY and CDR2 SMNVEV (reference sequence). DNA of the CDR3: TGTGCCAGCAGTAACAGGGGGCGAGGTAATGAAAAACTGTTTTTT. Encoded protein: CASSNRGRGNEKLFF.

J is TRBJ2-3 and V is TRBV25-1; 7 bases align to TRBD1. Per germline, CDR1 MGHDK and CDR2 SYGVNS. The CDR3 length is 13 residues. V was pared by 10 bases and J by 5 bases, with 9 bases of the junction left unmatched. The CDR3 DNA is TGTGCCACCAGGGGGATCGGAGGAGATACGCAGTATTTT. Residues: CATRGIGGDTQYF. The entire variable domain, with the rest obtained from reference TRBV25-1 and TRBJ2-3, is as follows: EADIYQTPRYLVIGTGKKITLECSQTMGHDKMYWYQQDPGMELHLIHYSYGVNSTEKGDLSSESTVSRIRTEHFPLTLESARPSHTSQYLCATRGIGGDTQYFGPGTRLTVL.

The chain is built from TRBV24-1 and TRBJ1-2; D uncertain. Germline CDR1 reads KGHDR; CDR2 reads SFDVKD. The CDR3 spans 15 residues. Trimming removed 2 bases from V and 4 bases from J, with 13 bases in between. CDR3 region: CATSDSQFAGYGYTF. The CDR3 bases are TGTGCCACCAGTGATTCTCAGTTTGCGGGCTATGGCTACACCTTC.

CDR3 loop: CASRQPTGHYGYTF. The CDR3 coding sequence is TGTGCCAGCAGGCAACCGACAGGGCACTATGGCTACACCTTC. V is TRBV6-5 and J is TRBJ1-2, with 7 nucleotides matching TRBD1. V lost 6 bases to trimming and J lost 3 bases; unmatched junction nucleotides: 7. Looked up from germline, CDR1 is MNHEY and CDR2 is SVGAGI. The CDR3 contains 14 residues.

V and J are TRBV6-5 and TRBJ2-1; 7 nucleotides agree with TRBD1. This CDR3 has 14 residues. The V gene end was trimmed by 5 bases and the J gene end by 4 bases; junction bases not matched to a gene: 5. Germline CDR1 reads MNHEY; CDR2 reads SVGAGI. The CDR3 spells CASSPTGFYNEQFF. CDR3 bases: TGTGCCAGCAGTCCGACAGGGTTTTACAATGAGCAGTTCTTC.

The V gene is TRBV19, the J gene TRBJ1-1, with unresolved D. Germline V gene data show CDR1 as LNHDA and CDR2 as SQIVND (reference sequence). This CDR3 spans 13 amino acids. Trimming removed 6 bases at V and 0 bases at J, with 8 bases between. This CDR3 is CASRRTVNTEAFF. DNA for the CDR3: TGTGCCAGTAGAAGGACGGTGAACACTGAAGCTTTCTTT.

V gene TRBV6-5 combines with J gene TRBJ2-5; D is possibly TRBD1 (5 bases). CDR3 length: 15 residues. V was trimmed by 10 bases and J by 5 bases, leaving 23 bases between them. The germline V gene encodes CDR1 MNHEY and CDR2 SVGAGI. The CDR3 DNA reads as TGTGCCACCCAAAAAAAACAAACAGGAACGGAGACCCAGTACTTC. It specifies CATQKKQTGTETQYF.